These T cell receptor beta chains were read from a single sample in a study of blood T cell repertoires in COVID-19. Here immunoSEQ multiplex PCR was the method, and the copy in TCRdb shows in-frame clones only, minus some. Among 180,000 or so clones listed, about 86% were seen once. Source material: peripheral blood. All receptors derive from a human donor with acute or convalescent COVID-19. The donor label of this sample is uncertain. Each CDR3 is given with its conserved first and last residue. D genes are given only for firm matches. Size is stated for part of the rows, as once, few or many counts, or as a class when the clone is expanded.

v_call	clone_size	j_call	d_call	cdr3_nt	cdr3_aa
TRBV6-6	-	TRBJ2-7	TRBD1	TGTGCCAGCAGCGACTCCCTGTGGGTCGGGACAGGGAATTCGTACGAGCAGTACTTC	CASSDSLWVGTGNSYEQYF
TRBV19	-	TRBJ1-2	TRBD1	TGTGCCAGTAGTATCCCTAGGGACAGGCCCTATGGCTACACCTTC	CASSIPRDRPYGYTF
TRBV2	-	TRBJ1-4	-	TGTGCCAGCAGTGGGGGAGGAGATTCGACTAATGAAAAACTGTTTTTT	CASSGGGDSTNEKLFF
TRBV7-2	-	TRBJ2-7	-	TGTGCCAGCAGCTTAACCAGGAACAGCTACGAGCAGTACTTC	CASSLTRNSYEQYF
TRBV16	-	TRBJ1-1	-	TGTGCCAGCAGCCAATCAGGAGGGTTTGAAGGTGAAGCTTTCTTT	CASSQSGGFEGEAFF
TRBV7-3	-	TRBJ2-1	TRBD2	TGTGCCAGCAGCTTAGGACTAGCGGCTTACAATGAGCAGTTCTTC	CASSLGLAAYNEQFF
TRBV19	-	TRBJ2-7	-	TGTGCCAGTAGCCCCTTAATGACCCGGCAGGGCCACGAGCAGTACTTC	CASSPLMTRQGHEQYF
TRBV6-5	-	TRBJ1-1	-	TGTGCCAGCAACCAAAGGGGCGGCTACACTGAAGCTTTCTTT	CASNQRGGYTEAFF
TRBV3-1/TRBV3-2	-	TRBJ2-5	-	TGTGCCAGCAGCCAGGCACCCCAAGAGACCCAGTACTTC	CASSQAPQETQYF
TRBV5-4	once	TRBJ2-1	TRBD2	TGTGCCAGCAGCCCACTAGCGGGAGGGTACAATGAGCAGTTCTTC	CASSPLAGGYNEQFF
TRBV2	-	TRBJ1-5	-	TGTGCCAGCAGTGAAGATGAGATACAGCCCCAGCATTTT	CASSEDEIQPQHF
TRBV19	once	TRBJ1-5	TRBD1	TGTGCCAGTAGTGGGACAGGGGGCAATCAGCCCCAGCATTTT	CASSGTGGNQPQHF
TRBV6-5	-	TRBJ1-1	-	TGTGCCAGCTTCCGGGGACCGGCGGGGACTGAAGCTTTCTTT	CASFRGPAGTEAFF
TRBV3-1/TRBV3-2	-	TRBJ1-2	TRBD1	TGTGCCAGCAGTCCACCAGGACAGGGGGGCTACACCTTC	CASSPPGQGGYTF
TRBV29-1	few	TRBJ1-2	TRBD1	TGCAGCGTTACAGGGGCGGGTGGCTATGGCTACACCTTC	CSVTGAGGYGYTF
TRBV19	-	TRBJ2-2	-	TGTGCCAGTGGAACAGGGTTCGGGGAGCTGTTTTTT	CASGTGFGELFF
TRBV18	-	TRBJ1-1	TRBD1	TGTGCCAGCTCACCGGGACAGGCAGTTTCTGAAGCTTTCTTT	CASSPGQAVSEAFF
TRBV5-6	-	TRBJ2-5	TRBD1	TGTGCCAGCAGCTTGGACCGGGACAGGGAGAGAGAGACCCAGTACTTC	CASSLDRDRERETQYF
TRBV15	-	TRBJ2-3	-	TGTGCCACCAGCAGGGTCAGACATTACACAGATACGCAGTATTTT	CATSRVRHYTDTQYF
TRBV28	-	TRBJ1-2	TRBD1	TGTGCCAGCATTACCGGACAGGGGCCAGCTAACTATGGCTACACCTTC	CASITGQGPANYGYTF
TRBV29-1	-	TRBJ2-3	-	TGCAGCGTTGCCCCCGCAGGGGTTCCGGGGTATTTT	CSVAPAGVPGYF
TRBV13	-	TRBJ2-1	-	TGTGCCAGCAGCTCCCGCCAGAGGGGCGGAGGGATCGATGAGCAGTTCTTC	CASSSRQRGGGIDEQFF
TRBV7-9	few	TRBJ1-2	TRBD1	TGTGCCAGCAGCCCTGGGACAGGGCCTTATGGCTACACCTTC	CASSPGTGPYGYTF
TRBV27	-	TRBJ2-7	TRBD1	TGTGCCAGCAGGGGGACAGCCCACGTCGGCGAGCAGTACTTC	CASRGTAHVGEQYF
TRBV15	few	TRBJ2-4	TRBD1	TGTGCCACCAGCAGAGAAGGGACAGGGGCCAAAAACATTCAGTACTTC	CATSREGTGAKNIQYF
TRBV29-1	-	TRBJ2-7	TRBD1	TGCAGCGTTGACAGACAGGGAACCCACGAGCAGTACTTC	CSVDRQGTHEQYF
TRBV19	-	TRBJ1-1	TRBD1	TGTGCCAGTAGTTCCAGGGGGCGCGGGACTGAAGCTTTCTTT	CASSSRGRGTEAFF
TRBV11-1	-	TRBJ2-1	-	TGTGCCAGCTCCCCTAGGTCGGATGAGCAGTTCTTC	CASSPRSDEQFF
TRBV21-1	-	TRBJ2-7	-	TGTGCCAGCAGCCAGACTAGCGGATTCTCCTACGAGCAGTACTTC	CASSQTSGFSYEQYF
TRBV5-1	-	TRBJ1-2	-	TGCGCCAGCAGCTTGGGCCAATCGGGCTATGGCTACACCTTC	CASSLGQSGYGYTF
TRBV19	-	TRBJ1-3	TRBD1	TGTGCCAGTAGTAGACCTAACGTTGACAGGGTGGGCCCTGGAAACACCATATATTTT	CASSRPNVDRVGPGNTIYF
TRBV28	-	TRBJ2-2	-	TGTGCCAGCACTACCGACACCCCCCTCACCGGGGAGCTGTTTTTT	CASTTDTPLTGELFF